This T cell receptor beta chain was retrieved from a study of CD8 T cells in ankylosing spondylitis. General study findings and limits: A TCR beta motif of fewer than 10 highly homologous variants seemed to mark ankylosing spondylitis blood. Disease-associated clones were reportedly significantly overrepresented in matched ankylosing spondylitis synovial fluid.

The sample holds many counts of this clonotype. As yet, its antigen is unknown. Germline V gene data show CDR1 as DFQATT and CDR2 as SNEGSKA (reference sequence). The CDR3 consists of 14 residues. The ends were cut back, 5 bases at V and 0 bases at J, with 13 bases in the middle. TCRdb reprocessed the 5' RACE reads with MiXCR, giving one entry per CDR3 protein. The data contain 220,000 or so distinct CDR3 sequences, 10% of them seen just once; the ten biggest clones take up about 20%. This TCR came from a male donor with ankylosing spondylitis or in good health (not recorded which). What was sequenced was blood, either unsorted or a sorted T cell fraction (not recorded which). The J gene is TRBJ1-1, the V gene TRBV20-1, with D unclear. CDR3 sequence reads: CSAPPSWVNTEAFF. The CDR3 region has the DNA TGCAGTGCTCCCCCTAGTTGGGTGAACACTGAAGCTTTCTTT.